This T cell receptor (beta chain) comes out of a study of T-cell memory formation after mild COVID-19. Study-level background: The study found TCR clusters largely donor specific.

General study findings and limits: Nothing showed for sure that second-wave clones peaking on day 37 were SARS-CoV-2 specific. For contracting clones, CD4+ ones sat mainly in CM and EM, CD8+ in EMRA.

Constant-segment primers served in 5'RACE that generated TCR alpha and TCR beta cDNA libraries bearing sample barcodes and UMIs. TCRdb processed the 5' RACE reads anew with MiXCR; each CDR3 protein has one entry. This sample carries over 350,000 distinct CDR3 sequences, approximately 24% of them seen once, and the ten largest clones take around 8.1%. Note on this clonotype: Its antigen remains unknown.

Germline CDR1 and CDR2: SGHRS and YFSETQ. Trimming stripped 1 base from V and 3 bases from J, with 10 bases between. The CDR3 runs 14 residues. This clonotype was sampled from an adult woman who had mild COVID-19 (a few samples of this study predate the infection). Cell type and time point are not known. V is TRBV5-1 and J is TRBJ1-2; D call uncertain. The sequenced sample consisted of PBMCs or a T cell subset sorted from them (not recorded which). The CDR3 here is CASSLSPADYGYTF. In DNA, the CDR3 is TGCGCCAGCAGCTTGAGTCCGGCAGACTATGGCTACACCTTC.